This T cell receptor beta chain was found in a study of T cell repertoires in cytomegalovirus infection. The wider study: Indications of both CMV infection and matching HLA type were provided by public TCR beta signatures.

This clonotype was counted only a few times. Its target is unknown. TCRdb fed the reads into MiXCR, producing one record per CDR3 protein. In the table there are about 490,000 distinct CDR3 sequences, around 11% of which are singletons. Germline CDR1 and CDR2: ENHRY and SYGVKD. The CDR3 extends over 14 amino acids. Between the trimmed V and J ends, which lost 6 bases and 1 base, there was a span of 12 bases. Findings and caveats of the study: CMV carriers having the relevant HLA were flagged by cumulative public TCR beta family frequency.

Sequencing was performed on PBMCs. The rearrangement uses TRBV10-3 and TRBJ1-1; D remains unclear. The TCR originated in a human donor in good health (CMV status not recorded). Some clones in this sample may be carry-over from other donors' samples. The CDR3 sequence is CAIRPRSSNTEAFF. CDR3 DNA: TGTGCCATCAGACCGCGGAGCTCGAACACTGAAGCTTTCTTT.